The sequence of this T cell receptor (beta chain) was determined in a study of T-cell memory formation after mild COVID-19. In TCRdb, the 5' RACE reads were re-called with MiXCR into one record per CDR3 protein. The sample holds 180,000 or so distinct CDR3 sequences, roughly 11% seen once. Study-wide findings and caveats: Clones which contracted sat mainly in CM and EM if CD4+, and in EMRA if CD8+.

The V gene lost 0 bases and the J gene lost 6 bases, with 5 bases spanning the gap. The CDR3 is 12 residues long. Germline V gene data show CDR1 as MGHRA and CDR2 as YSYEKL. This clonotype appeared a few times. Its antigen remains unknown. This clonotype was obtained from a man between 18 and 35 years old who had mild COVID-19 (a few samples of this study predate the infection). Cell type and time point are not known. The V gene is TRBV4-1, the J gene TRBJ2-5, with D uncertain. What was sequenced was PBMCs or a T cell subset sorted from them (not recorded which). The CDR3 loop reads CASSQEEQTQYF. In DNA form, the CDR3 reads TGCGCCAGCAGCCAAGAGGAACAGACCCAGTACTTC.